Each of the 21 T cell receptor beta chains below was sequenced from the same sample in a study of a mutant IDH1 vaccine in newly diagnosed glioma. Profiled with immunoSEQ multiplex PCR; TCRdb holds only in-frame clones, not every one. The sample has about 29,000 clones, about 90% seen once. The sample's time point: week 5, during vaccination. The vaccine gave 300 ug of a 20-mer mutant IDH1 peptide subcutaneously per dose. Antigens for these TCRs are unknown. Source: peripheral blood mononuclear cells (PBMCs), taken from a glioma patient whose treatment included an IDH1 peptide vaccine. These TCRs come from a middle-aged woman with glioma. Some clones in this sample may be carry-over from other donors' samples.

The chain recombines TRBV28 with TRBJ2-4, with 13 bases identical to TRBD2. V gave up 6 bases and J gave up 7 bases; unmatched junction bases: 9. Per germline, CDR1 MDHEN and CDR2 SYDVKM. The CDR3 is 16 residues long. The CDR3 bases are TGTGCCAGCAGCCACGGACTAGCGGGAGCAGTGAACATTCAGTACTTC. Protein product: CASSHGLAGAVNIQYF.

The chain carries TRBV7-9 and TRBJ1-1; 9 positions agree with TRBD1. The CDR3 contains 12 residues. CDR1 and CDR2 from the germline V gene are SEHNR and FQNEAQ (reference sequence). V shed 6 bases, J shed 11 bases, and the junction held 7 bases outside the gene matches. DNA for the CDR3: TGTGCCAGCAGTCCGATCGACAGGGGGGCTTTCTTT. It yields the protein CASSPIDRGAFF.

V gene TRBV19 combines with J gene TRBJ2-4; D may match TRBD1 or TRBD2 (6 bases each). The V gene lost 6 bases and the J gene lost 8 bases, with 14 bases spanning the gap. Germline V CDR1 and CDR2: LNHDA, SQIVND (reference sequence). The CDR3 consists of 13 residues. The CDR3 here is CASRPEGGYIQYF. The CDR3 DNA follows: TGTGCCAGTAGACCCGAGGGGGGATACATTCAGTACTTC.

The chain employs TRBV28 and TRBJ2-3; D is possibly TRBD1 (5 bases). This CDR3 comprises 12 residues. Between the trimmed V and J ends, which lost 2 bases and 6 bases, there was a span of 6 bases. The germline CDR1 and CDR2 sequences are MDHEN and SYDVKM. This chain's CDR3 is CASSLRGDTQYF. The CDR3, as DNA: TGTGCCAGCAGTTTAAGGGGCGATACGCAGTATTTT.

The CDR3 DNA reads as TGTGCCAGCAGTGAACCCCCGGGACTAGCGGGAGGCCAATACAATGAGCAGTTCTTC. Encoded protein: CASSEPPGLAGGQYNEQFF. The genes are TRBV6-1 and TRBJ2-1; 15 positions match TRBD2. Germline trimming cut 2 bases from V and 4 bases from J; bases unmatched to any gene: 9. The CDR3 sequence is 19 residues long. The germline gives CDR1 MNHNS, CDR2 SASEGT.

The chain recombines TRBV4-1 with TRBJ2-2; D might be TRBD1 or TRBD2, each matching 6 bases. Germline V gene lookup returns CDR1 MGHRA and CDR2 YSYEKL. This CDR3 contains 15 residues. V lost 0 bases and J 7 bases, leaving 12 bases between the germline ends. CDR3 protein: CASSQDRRGVGELFF. The CDR3 DNA reads as TGCGCCAGCAGCCAAGATAGGAGGGGGGTCGGGGAGCTGTTTTTT.

The V call is TRBV6-1, the J call TRBJ2-1; 7 bases are shared with TRBD1. With 4 bases clipped from V and 4 bases from J, the junction kept 10 bases outside the gene matches. CDR1 is MNHNS, CDR2 SASEGT, per germline. The CDR3 is 16 residues long. The CDR3 here is CASSVISETGYNEQFF. The DNA for the CDR3 is TGTGCCAGCAGTGTGATCTCCGAGACAGGGTACAATGAGCAGTTCTTC.

The CDR3 coding sequence is TGTGCCAGTAGTACGCCGGTGAGGGAGACAGCTTTCTTT. Its translation: CASSTPVRETAFF. The chain joins TRBV19 to TRBJ1-1; no clear D gene. Trimming shortened V by 4 bases and J by 10 bases, and 16 bases separated the two germline ends. The germline V gene has CDR1 LNHDA and CDR2 SQIVND (reference sequence). CDR3 length equals 13 residues.

The chain links TRBV9 to TRBJ2-1, with D possibly matching TRBD2 (7 bases). The CDR3 runs 17 residues. Looked up from germline, CDR1 is SGDLS and CDR2 is YYNGEE. V was pared by 4 bases and J by 7 bases, with 24 bases between. The CDR3 reads CASSYPSGSEGGNEQFF. The CDR3 nucleotides read TGTGCCAGCAGCTACCCTAGCGGAAGCGAGGGGGGGAATGAGCAGTTCTTC.

The rearrangement uses TRBV14 and TRBJ1-2; D is perhaps TRBD1 (6 bases). Deletions cut 3 bases from V and 3 bases from J, with 8 bases between. This CDR3 is built from 13 residues. The germline gives CDR1 SGHDN, CDR2 FVKESK. CDR3 nucleotide sequence: TGTGCCAGCAGCCATGGGGGCTACTATGGCTACACCTTC. Its translation: CASSHGGYYGYTF.

The chain recombines TRBV7-6 with TRBJ1-4; tentatively, D is TRBD1 (5 bases). V was clipped by 0 bases and J by 4 bases, with 12 bases between them. Germline lookup yields CDR1 SGHVS and CDR2 FNYEAQ. The CDR3 covers 16 residues. In nucleotides, the CDR3 is TGTGCCAGCAGCTTAGCTCCGACAGCCCTTAATGAAAAACTGTTTTTT. Its protein is CASSLAPTALNEKLFF.

In regard to this clone: The germline gene is not matched at one end of the junction; a read error may be the cause. The chain carries TRBV10-3 and TRBJ2-2, with 8 nucleotides matching TRBD2. CDR3 size: 17 residues. Germline CDR1 and CDR2: ENHRY and SYGVKD. The chain's CDR3 is CAISESGLVQNSGELFF. The CDR3 region has the DNA TGTGCCATCAGTGAGTCGGGACTAGTACAGAACTCCGGGGAGCTGTTTTTT.

This clone was detected only a few times. The rearrangement uses TRBV5-5 and TRBJ2-5; 9 bases agree with TRBD2. Germline trimming cut 2 bases from V and 0 bases from J; bases unmatched to any gene: 2. In germline, CDR1 is SGHKS, CDR2 YYEKEE (reference sequence). CDR3 size: 15 residues. DNA of the CDR3: TGTGCCAGCAGCTTCATAGCGGGAGACCAAGAGACCCAGTACTTC. Its translation is CASSFIAGDQETQYF.

As DNA, the CDR3 is TGTGCCAGCAGCTTTACGCCCACAAGCGAGCAGTACTTC. It specifies CASSFTPTSEQYF. The rearrangement uses TRBV11-3 and TRBJ2-7; D is uncertain. Trimming left V 3 bases short and J 6 bases short, with 12 bases between. The CDR3 spans 13 residues. CDR1 is SGHNT and CDR2 is YENEEA in the germline V gene.

This clone was observed a single time. The chain combines TRBV19 with TRBJ1-5; D ambiguous. CDR3 length: 15 residues. Trimming cost V 5 bases and J 0 bases, with 11 bases left between them. Germline loops: CDR1 LNHDA, CDR2 SQIVND (reference sequence). The CDR3 region has the DNA TGTGCCAGTAGTCTCACAGATTATAGCAATCAGCCCCAGCATTTT. Its translation: CASSLTDYSNQPQHF.

V usage is TRBV9 and J usage is TRBJ1-4; no firm D call. Trimming took off 0 bases at V and 4 bases at J, with 7 bases between the two ends. CDR3 length: 14 residues. The V gene's germline CDR1 is SGDLS and CDR2 YYNGEE. This CDR3 reads CASSVGAVNEKLFF. The DNA of the CDR3 is TGTGCCAGCAGCGTAGGTGCAGTTAATGAAAAACTGTTTTTT.

V is TRBV29-1 and J is TRBJ1-2; D is unresolved. From germline, CDR1 is SQVTM and CDR2 ANQGSEA. V lost 4 bases and J lost 0, with 9 bases in between. The CDR3 totals 13 residues. In DNA form, the CDR3 reads TGCAGCGTTGCGGAGGGTTCTAACTATGGCTACACCTTC. Its protein product is CSVAEGSNYGYTF. The whole variable domain, remainder taken from reference TRBV29-1 and TRBJ1-2, is SAVISQKPSRDICQRGTSLTIQCQVDSQVTMMFWYRQQPGQSLTLIATANQGSEATYESGFVIDKFPISRPNLTFSTLTVSNMSPEDSSIYLCSVAEGSNYGYTFGSGTRLTVV.

This clone showed up just once. The chain couples TRBV9 to TRBJ2-3; 10 positions match TRBD2. With 4 bases clipped from V and 2 bases from J, the junction kept 10 bases outside the gene matches. The CDR3 has 17 residues. Germline CDR1 and CDR2: SGDLS and YYNGEE. The CDR3 sequence is CASSPFSGGSPTDTQYF. The CDR3, as DNA: TGTGCCAGCAGCCCATTTAGCGGGGGGTCCCCCACAGATACGCAGTATTTT. The whole variable domain, filled in from reference TRBV9 and TRBJ2-3, reads DSGVTQTPKHLITATGQRVTLRCSPRSGDLSVYWYQQSLDQGLQFLIQYYNGEERAKGNILERFSAQQFPDLHSELNLSSLELGDSALYFCASSPFSGGSPTDTQYFGPGTRLTVL.

The J gene is TRBJ1-1, the V gene TRBV28; possible D gene TRBD1, 5 bases. The V end lost 4 bases, the J end lost 0 bases, and 15 bases lay between the germline ends. Germline CDR1 is MDHEN and CDR2 is SYDVKM. The CDR3 has 16 residues. The CDR3, as DNA: TGTGCCAGCAGTTCCACCCTGACAGCCATGAACACTGAAGCTTTCTTT. Translated, it gives CASSSTLTAMNTEAFF.

The gene calls are TRBV5-5 and TRBJ1-4, with D perhaps TRBD1 (5 bases). CDR1 and CDR2 from the germline V gene are SGHKS and YYEKEE (reference sequence). V lost 1 base to trimming and J lost 8 bases, with 9 bases between them. This CDR3 is built from 13 residues. Written as DNA, the CDR3 is TGTGCCAGCAGCTTGTGGTGGGGCGAAAAACTGTTTTTT. This sequence encodes CASSLWWGEKLFF.

The chain is built from TRBV19 and TRBJ1-2, with a tentative D call TRBD1 (6 bases). The germline V gene encodes CDR1 LNHDA and CDR2 SQIVND (reference sequence). The CDR3 has 13 amino acids. V lost 6 bases and J 4 bases, leaving 12 bases between the germline ends. This chain's CDR3 is CASSPQGFYGYTF. The CDR3 nucleotides read TGTGCCAGTAGCCCTCAGGGGTTCTATGGCTACACCTTC.